This T cell receptor beta chain is drawn from a study of T cells in localized non-small cell lung cancer. Study results and caveats: Longer overall survival accompanied higher blood T cell density. Among the top 100 tumor clones, a median around 57 appeared in adjacent lung.

This clone showed up just a few times. Antigen: not known. V lost 3 bases and J lost 4, with 15 bases in between. This CDR3 region has 15 residues. Germline CDR1 and CDR2: MNHGY and SAAAGT. Measured with immunoSEQ multiplex PCR; TCRdb has only the in-frame clones, and not every one. In the table there are fewer than 12,000 clones, nearly 50% of which are singletons. This sequence joins TRBV6-8 and TRBJ1-2; the D is unclear. The sequencing here drew on lymph node tissue, taken before any cancer treatment. This clonotype was obtained from a woman aged 40-70 years with stage II squamous cell lung carcinoma. The CDR3 nucleotides read TGTGCCAGCAGTTATGGGCCCACGGGAACCTATGGCTACACCTTC. Its translation: CASSYGPTGTYGYTF.